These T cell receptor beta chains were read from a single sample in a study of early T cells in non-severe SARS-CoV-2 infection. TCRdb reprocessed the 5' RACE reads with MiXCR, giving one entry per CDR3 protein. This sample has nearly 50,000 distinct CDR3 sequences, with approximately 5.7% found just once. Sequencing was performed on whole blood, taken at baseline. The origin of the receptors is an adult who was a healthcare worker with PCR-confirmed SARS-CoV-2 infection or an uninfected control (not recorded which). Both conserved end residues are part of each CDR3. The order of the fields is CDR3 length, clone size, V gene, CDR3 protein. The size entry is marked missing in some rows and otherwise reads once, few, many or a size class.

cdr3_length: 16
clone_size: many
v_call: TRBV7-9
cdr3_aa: CASSLSVVDRDDGAFF

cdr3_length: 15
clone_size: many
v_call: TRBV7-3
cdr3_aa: CASSLTAQGSGELFF

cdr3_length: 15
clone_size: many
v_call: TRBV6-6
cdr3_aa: CASRYLSPRSYEQYF

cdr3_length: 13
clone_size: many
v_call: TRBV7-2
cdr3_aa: CASSFKQMGEQYF

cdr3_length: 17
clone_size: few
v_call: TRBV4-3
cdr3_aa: CASSQDRETSGSYEQYF

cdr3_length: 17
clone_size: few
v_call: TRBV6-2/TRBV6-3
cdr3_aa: CASSRPSLGLAPGEQFF

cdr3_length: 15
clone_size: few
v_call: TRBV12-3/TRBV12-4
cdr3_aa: CASRSSGDLYNEQFF

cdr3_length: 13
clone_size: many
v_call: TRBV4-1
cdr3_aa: CASSQDLNYGYTF

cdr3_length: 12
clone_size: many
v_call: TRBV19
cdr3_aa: CASRDITDTQYF

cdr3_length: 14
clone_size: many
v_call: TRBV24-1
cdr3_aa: CATRGPGRADTQYF

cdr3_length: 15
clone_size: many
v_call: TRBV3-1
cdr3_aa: CASSQDGFGPYEQYF

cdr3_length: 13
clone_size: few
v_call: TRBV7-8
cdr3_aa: CASSLDRINEQFF

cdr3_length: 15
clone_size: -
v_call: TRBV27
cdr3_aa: CASSLSPRGRETQYF

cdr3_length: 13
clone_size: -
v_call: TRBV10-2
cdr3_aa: CASSAGTAYGYTF

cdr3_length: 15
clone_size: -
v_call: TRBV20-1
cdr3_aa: CSALGRDRVRETQYF

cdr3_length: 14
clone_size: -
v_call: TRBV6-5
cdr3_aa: CASSSADYQETQYF

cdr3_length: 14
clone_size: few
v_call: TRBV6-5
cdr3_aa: CASREPGAGETQYF

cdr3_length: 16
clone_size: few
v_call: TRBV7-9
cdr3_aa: CASSGPSSGREETQYF

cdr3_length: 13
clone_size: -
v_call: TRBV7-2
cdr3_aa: CASSERRRGELFF

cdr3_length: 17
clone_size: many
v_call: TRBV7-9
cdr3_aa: CASSLPGSRGSYNEQFF

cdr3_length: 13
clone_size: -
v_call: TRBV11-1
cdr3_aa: CASSQSSRETQYF

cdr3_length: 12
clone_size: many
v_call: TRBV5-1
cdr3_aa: CASSLSVGEQFF

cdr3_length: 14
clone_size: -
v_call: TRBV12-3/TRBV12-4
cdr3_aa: CASPRTSGRNEQFF

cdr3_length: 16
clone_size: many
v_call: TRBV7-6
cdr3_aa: CASSGGTSGAEDTQYF

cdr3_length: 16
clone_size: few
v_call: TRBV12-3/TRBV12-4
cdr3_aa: CASTSGTLAGPYEQFF